This TCR beta chain came from a study of OX40 agonist ivuxolimab in advanced cancers. Study outcomes and limitations: Researchers report that CD8+ T cells had, on average, more expanded clones than CD4+. What antigens the expanded peripheral T cells recognized was never established.

V lost 0 bases, J lost 4 bases, and 11 bases lay in between. The CDR3 loop spans 15 amino acids. Germline lookup yields CDR1 SGDLS and CDR2 YYNGEE. In the case of this clone: Its specificity is not known.

Generated by immunoSEQ multiplex PCR, the TCRdb table keeps only in-frame clones and is missing some. Of around 68,000 clones in the sample, about 85% were seen once. This TCR derives from an adult with an advanced solid tumor such as melanoma, head and neck, liver or kidney cancer. The source material was CD4+ or CD8+ T cells sorted from blood, sampled in a trial of the OX40 agonist ivuxolimab. The rearrangement joins TRBV9 to TRBJ2-1; TRBD1 or TRBD2 may be the D gene (6 bases each). CDR3 loop: CASSVAGGGYNEQFF. CDR3 coding DNA: TGTGCCAGCAGCGTAGCCGGGGGCGGTTACAATGAGCAGTTCTTC.